This T cell receptor (beta chain) is drawn from a study of OX40 agonist ivuxolimab in advanced cancers. Whole-study context: Three patients showed partial responses: one hepatocellular carcinoma and two cutaneous melanoma cases.

Study-wide findings and caveats: The work left the antigen specificity of expanded peripheral T cells undetermined.

Clones were sequenced by immunoSEQ multiplex PCR, and TCRdb holds only the in-frame ones, with some missing. The data show some 21,000 clones, around 85% seen once. The germline V gene has CDR1 SGHNT and CDR2 YYREEE (reference sequence). With 0 bases removed from V and 4 bases from J, the gap between germline ends came to 13 bases. CDR3 length equals 15 residues. This clone occurred a few times. What it binds is unknown. This sequence was found in an adult with an advanced solid tumor such as melanoma, head and neck, liver or kidney cancer. This chain joins TRBV5-4 and TRBJ2-5; no firm D call. The input for sequencing was CD4+ or CD8+ T cells sorted from blood, taken in a trial of the OX40 agonist ivuxolimab. The CDR3 sequence is CASSLEVGGRETQYF. Written as DNA, the CDR3 is TGTGCCAGCAGCTTGGAGGTGGGCGGAAGAGAGACCCAGTACTTC.